This T cell receptor (beta chain) is from a study of blood T cell repertoires in COVID-19 (TCRdb year 2020). Concerning the study at large: Collaborator samples came from the United States, Italy and Spain and covered acute and convalescent phases of COVID-19. Where available, HLA class I and class II types were obtained from metadata supplied by the sample provider rather than from assay-based typing. Deeply sampled blood TCRbeta repertoires from subjects exposed to, actively infected with, or recovered from COVID-19 were included in the dataset. The prospective study material was composed of cDNA or gDNA derived from T cells, B-cell-depleted T cells, or PBMCs. Sample metadata almost always included a de-identified subject ID, COVID-19 status, age in years and sex. The samples were drawn from two sources: the first 160 participants of the ongoing ImmuneRACE study, and 950 to 1,500 subjects contributed by 6 global collaborators. The repertoires were released in a freely available public database intended as a resource for research on the immune response to SARS-CoV-2.

The CDR3 sequence holds 15 residues, the cysteine and phenylalanine included. Only the CDR3 DNA is retained, 45 bases long and in frame from the first base. The CDR1 and CDR2 encoded by the germline V gene (reference sequence) are LNHDA and SQIVND. V ends up 9 bases short and J 2 bases short, with an unmatched junction base count of 10. On this clone: Its antigen remains unidentified. No clone much larger than this one lies a single base away; base qualities are absent.

The research as a whole found: How much clinical and demographic metadata was included differed by source and by participant, and the metadata was provided uncurated.

The immunoSEQ Assay, a bias-controlled multiplex PCR, was used to amplify TCRbeta CDR3 regions from genomic DNA. The original methods were these. Within the assay, amplification of reference gene primers was used to estimate how many nucleated cells each sample contained. To quantify the absolute abundance of each unique TCRbeta CDR3 rearrangement, sequence reads were collapsed and filtered. For each sample, productive Simpson clonality was calculated as the square root of Simpson's diversity index over productive rearrangements. This immuneACCESS table, as held by TCRdb, lists in-frame sequences with V and J called but not all clones. Of the missing ones, under half trace to an unresolved V gene in checked studies; the others have no known cause. D and trimming were read from the DNA, whereas the V and J calls and clone size are those reported in that table. For this sample there are about 480,000 clones; 89% appear just once. The ten largest clonotypes hold over 0.7% of the sample.

In Seattle, one collaborating source enrolled patients while the infection was active and tracked those patients longitudinally over the course of disease. The collaborating institutions used their own protocols to collect whole blood in K2EDTA tubes. For TCRbeta analysis, collaborator samples were shipped as frozen whole blood, as isolated PBMCs, or as DNA extracted from either sample type. Sequenced input: peripheral blood. The chain employs TRBV19 and TRBJ1-5, with 7 bases aligning to TRBD1. This clonotype was sampled from a man between 18 and 29 years old with COVID-19, enrolled during active disease. The DNA reads TGTGCCAGCGCTACAGGGGTTTTGGGCAATCAGCCCCAGCATTTT. Translated, this gives CASATGVLGNQPQHF. This CDR3, with the reference TRBV19 and TRBJ1-5 proteins standing in past its ends, gives the full variable domain DGGITQSPKYLFRKEGQNVTLSCEQNLNHDAMYWYRQDPGQGLRLIYYSQIVNDFQKGDIAEGYSVSREKKESFPLTVTSAQKNPTAFYLCASATGVLGNQPQHFGDGTRLSIL.